This TCR beta chain was identified during a study of blood T cell repertoires in COVID-19. For the study at large: Some COVID-19 samples were acute and others convalescent; all came from the United States, Italy and Spain. PBMCs, B-cell-depleted T cells, or T cells provided the cDNA or gDNA that made up the material.

Per the authors' pipeline: Reference gene primer amplification gave estimated nucleated cell counts. Sequenced by immunoSEQ multiplex PCR; TCRdb stores in-frame clones only, minus some. V and J calls and clone size are copied from that table; D and trimming were computed from the DNA. The sample has 39,000 or so clones; 81% are singletons. Trimming stripped 3 bases from V and 7 bases from J, with 7 bases between. The CDR3 extends over 13 amino acids. CDR1 and CDR2 (germline): WSHSY, SAAADI. This clonotype originated in a man aged 40-55 years with active or convalescent COVID-19. The sample was peripheral blood. V gene TRBV10-2 combines with J gene TRBJ1-6; no firm D call. The CDR3 coding sequence is TGCGCCAGCAGTGAAGGAGGCAATTCACCCCTCCACTTT. It is translated as CASSEGGNSPLHF.